This entry describes one T cell receptor beta chain. This receptor's antigen is unknown. No clone much larger than this one lies a single base away; base qualities are absent. The immunoSEQ Assay, a bias-controlled multiplex PCR, was used to amplify TCRbeta CDR3 regions from genomic DNA. The study's own analysis went as follows. The number of nucleated cells in each sample was estimated from the amplification of reference gene primers within the assay. To quantify the absolute abundance of each unique TCRbeta CDR3 rearrangement, sequence reads were collapsed and filtered. For each sample, productive Simpson clonality was calculated as the square root of Simpson's diversity index over productive rearrangements. In its TCRdb copy, this immuneACCESS table keeps in-frame sequences only and misses some clones. Where compared with another copy, unresolved V genes explain less than half of these, and the others have no known cause. The DNA gave D and trimming, while V, J and clone size come from that table. The sample yields 75,000 to 90,000 clones; roughly three quarters were counted once. The top ten clones comprise roughly a third of the sample.

One collaborating source in Seattle enrolled patients while the patients were actively infected and followed the patients over time throughout the course of disease. Whole blood was collected in K2EDTA tubes by collaborating institutions according to the institutions' own protocols. For TCRbeta analysis, collaborators shipped samples in one of three forms: frozen whole blood, isolated PBMCs, or DNA extracted from either of those sample types. V is reduced by 2 bases and J by 5 bases, leaving a spacing of 16 bases between them. Via the germline V gene, CDR1 is SGHRS and CDR2 YFSETQ. Spanning cysteine to phenylalanine, the CDR3 consists of 16 amino acids. The CDR3 DNA has 48 bases and is translated from base 1. The sample originates from a study of blood T cell repertoires in COVID-19 (dated by TCRdb to the early 2020s). About the full investigation: Collaborator samples came from the United States, Italy and Spain and covered acute and convalescent phases of COVID-19. The material from the prospective study consisted of cDNA or gDNA derived from T cells, B-cell-depleted T cells, or PBMCs. The sample metadata nearly always contained a de-identified subject ID, COVID-19 status, age in years and sex. Deeply sampled blood TCRbeta repertoires from subjects exposed to, actively infected with, or recovered from COVID-19 were included in the dataset. The repertoires were released in a freely available public database meant as a resource for research on the immune response to SARS-CoV-2. The samples were drawn from two sources: the first 160 participants of the ongoing ImmuneRACE study, and 1,000 to 1,500 subjects contributed by 6 global collaborators. Where available, HLA class I and class II types were obtained from metadata supplied by the sample provider rather than from assay-based typing. What the authors observed across the whole study: How much clinical and demographic metadata was included differed by source and by participant, and the metadata was provided uncurated.

Sequencing was performed on peripheral blood. This chain is built from TRBV5-1 and TRBJ1-4, with the identity of the D gene unclear. The TCR sequence derives from a man aged 55 to 70 with COVID-19, enrolled during active disease. The DNA sequence is given as TGCGCCAGCAGCTTAATAGAGGAGGGATCGAATGAAAAACTGTTTTTT. Its product reads: CASSLIEEGSNEKLFF.